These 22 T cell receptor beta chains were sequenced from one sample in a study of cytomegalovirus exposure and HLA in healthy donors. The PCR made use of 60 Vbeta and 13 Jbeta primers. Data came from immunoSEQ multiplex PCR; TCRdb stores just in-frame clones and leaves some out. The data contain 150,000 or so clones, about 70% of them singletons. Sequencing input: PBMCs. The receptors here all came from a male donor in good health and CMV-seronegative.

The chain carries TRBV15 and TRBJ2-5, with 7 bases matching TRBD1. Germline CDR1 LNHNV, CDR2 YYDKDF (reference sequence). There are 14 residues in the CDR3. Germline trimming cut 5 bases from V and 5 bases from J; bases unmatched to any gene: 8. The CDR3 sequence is CATSGQDSLETQYF. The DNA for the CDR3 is TGTGCCACCAGCGGACAGGACTCCCTGGAGACCCAGTACTTC.

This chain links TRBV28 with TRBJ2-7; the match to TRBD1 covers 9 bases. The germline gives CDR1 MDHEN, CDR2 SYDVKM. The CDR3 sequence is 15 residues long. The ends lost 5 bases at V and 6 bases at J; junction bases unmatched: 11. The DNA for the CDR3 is TGTGCCAGCAGTCCAGCCGGGACAGGGATACCCGAGCAGTACTTC. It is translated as CASSPAGTGIPEQYF.

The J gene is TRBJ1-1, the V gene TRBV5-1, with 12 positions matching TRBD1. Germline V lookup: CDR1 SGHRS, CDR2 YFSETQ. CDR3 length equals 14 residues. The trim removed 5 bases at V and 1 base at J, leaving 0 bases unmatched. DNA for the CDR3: TGCGCCAGCAGGGGACAGGGGGCGAACACTGAAGCTTTCTTT. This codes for CASRGQGANTEAFF.

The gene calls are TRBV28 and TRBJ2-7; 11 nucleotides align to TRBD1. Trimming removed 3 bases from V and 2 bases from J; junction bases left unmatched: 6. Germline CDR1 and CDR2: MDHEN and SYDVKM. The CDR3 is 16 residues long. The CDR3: CASSFPRDRGTYEQYF. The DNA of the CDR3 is TGTGCCAGCAGTTTTCCACGGGACAGGGGGACCTACGAGCAGTACTTC. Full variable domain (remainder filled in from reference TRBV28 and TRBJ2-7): DVKVTQSSRYLVKRTGEKVFLECVQDMDHENMFWYRQDPGLGLRLIYFSYDVKMKEKGDIPEGYSVSREKKERFSLILESASTNQTSMYLCASSFPRDRGTYEQYFGPGTRLTVT.

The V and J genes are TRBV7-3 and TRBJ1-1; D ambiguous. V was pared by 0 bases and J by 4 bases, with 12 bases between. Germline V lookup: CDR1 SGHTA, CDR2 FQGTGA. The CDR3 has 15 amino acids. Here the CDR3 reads CASSLTGGSGTEAFF. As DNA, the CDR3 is TGTGCCAGCAGCTTAACGGGCGGGAGCGGCACTGAAGCTTTCTTT.

CDR3 sequence (DNA): TGTGCCAGCAGCTTAGAAGGTGGGAGAGGGAATGAGCAGTTCTTC. It translates to CASSLEGGRGNEQFF. The chain is built from TRBV11-1 and TRBJ2-1; D is possibly TRBD2 (5 bases). Trimming removed 1 base at V and 7 bases at J, with 14 bases between. The CDR3 consists of 15 residues. Germline lookup yields CDR1 SGHAT and CDR2 FQDESV (reference sequence).

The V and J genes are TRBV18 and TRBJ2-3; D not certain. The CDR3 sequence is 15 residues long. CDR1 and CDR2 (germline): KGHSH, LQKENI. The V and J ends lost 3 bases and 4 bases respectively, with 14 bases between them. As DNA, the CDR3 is TGTGCCAGCTCACCTCAGGCCGGAAATCCAGATACGCAGTATTTT. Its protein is CASSPQAGNPDTQYF. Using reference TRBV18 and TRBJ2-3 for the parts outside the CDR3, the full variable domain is NAGVMQNPRHLVRRRGQEARLRCSPMKGHSHVYWYRQLPEEGLKFMVYLQKENIIDESGMPKERFSAEFPKEGPSILRIQQVVRGDSAAYFCASSPQAGNPDTQYFGPGTRLTVL.

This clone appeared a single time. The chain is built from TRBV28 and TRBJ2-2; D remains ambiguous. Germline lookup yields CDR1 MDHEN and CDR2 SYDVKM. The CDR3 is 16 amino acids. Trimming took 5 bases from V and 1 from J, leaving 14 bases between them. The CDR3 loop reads CASSRTVSGNTGELFF. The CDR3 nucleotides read TGTGCCAGCAGTCGTACGGTGTCTGGGAACACCGGGGAGCTGTTTTTT.

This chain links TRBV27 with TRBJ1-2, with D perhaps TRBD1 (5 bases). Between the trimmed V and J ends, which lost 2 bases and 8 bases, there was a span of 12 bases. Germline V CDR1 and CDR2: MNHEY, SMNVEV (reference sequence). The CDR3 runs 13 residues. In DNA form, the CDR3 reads TGTGCCAGCAGTTTAGTCAGGGATTCGGGCTACACCTTC. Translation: CASSLVRDSGYTF.

The CDR3 is CASSIDTGSSIEQPQHF. In DNA, the CDR3 is TGTGCCAGTAGTATAGATACCGGGTCCTCAATCGAACAGCCCCAGCATTTT. V usage is TRBV19 and J usage is TRBJ1-5; D call uncertain. The length of the CDR3 is 17 residues. Germline-derived CDR1 and CDR2 are LNHDA and SQIVND (reference sequence). V lost 0 bases and J 7 bases, leaving 19 bases between the germline ends.

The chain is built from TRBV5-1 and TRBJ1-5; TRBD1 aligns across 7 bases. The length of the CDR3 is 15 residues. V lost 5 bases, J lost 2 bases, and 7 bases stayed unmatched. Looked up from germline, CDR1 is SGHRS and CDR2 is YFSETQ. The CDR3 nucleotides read TGCGCCAGCAGTTACGGGACAGCGGGCAATCAGCCCCAGCATTTT. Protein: CASSYGTAGNQPQHF.

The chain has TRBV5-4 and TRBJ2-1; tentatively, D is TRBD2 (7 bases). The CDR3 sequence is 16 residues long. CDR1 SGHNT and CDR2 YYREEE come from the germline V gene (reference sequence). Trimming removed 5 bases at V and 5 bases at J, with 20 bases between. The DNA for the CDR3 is TGTGCCAGCAGTCGGGGGGCCCTATCTCTGGACAATGAGCAGTTCTTC. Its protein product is CASSRGALSLDNEQFF.

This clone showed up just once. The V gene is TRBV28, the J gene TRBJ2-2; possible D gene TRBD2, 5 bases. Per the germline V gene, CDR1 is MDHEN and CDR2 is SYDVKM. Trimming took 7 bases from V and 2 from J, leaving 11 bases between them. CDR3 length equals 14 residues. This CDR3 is CASISGVNTGELFF. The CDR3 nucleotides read TGTGCCAGCATCTCCGGGGTAAACACCGGGGAGCTGTTTTTT.

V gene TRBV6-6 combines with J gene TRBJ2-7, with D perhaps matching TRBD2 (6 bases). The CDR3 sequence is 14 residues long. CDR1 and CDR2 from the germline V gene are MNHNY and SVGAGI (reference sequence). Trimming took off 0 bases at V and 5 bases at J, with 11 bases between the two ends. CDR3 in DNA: TGTGCCAGCAGTTACTCCGGGGGAACCCACGAGCAGTACTTC. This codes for CASSYSGGTHEQYF.

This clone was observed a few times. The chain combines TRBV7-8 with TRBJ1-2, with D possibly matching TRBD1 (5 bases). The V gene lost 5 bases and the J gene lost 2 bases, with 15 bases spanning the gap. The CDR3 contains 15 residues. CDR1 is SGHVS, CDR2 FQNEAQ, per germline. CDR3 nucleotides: TGTGCCAGCAGCCCCGGAAGGGGAAACAACTATGGCTACACCTTC. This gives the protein CASSPGRGNNYGYTF.

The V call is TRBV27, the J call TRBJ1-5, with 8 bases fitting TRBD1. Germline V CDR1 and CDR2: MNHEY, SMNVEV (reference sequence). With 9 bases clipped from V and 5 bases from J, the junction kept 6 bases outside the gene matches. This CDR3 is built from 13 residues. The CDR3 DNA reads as TGTGCCAGTAGGACAGGGTCTCATCAGCCCCAGCATTTT. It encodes CASRTGSHQPQHF.

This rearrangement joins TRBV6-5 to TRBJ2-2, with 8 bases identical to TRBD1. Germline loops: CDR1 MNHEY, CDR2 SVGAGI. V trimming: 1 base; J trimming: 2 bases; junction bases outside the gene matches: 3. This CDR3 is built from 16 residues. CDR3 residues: CASSYYGTGNTGELFF. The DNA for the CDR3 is TGTGCCAGCAGTTACTACGGGACAGGAAACACCGGGGAGCTGTTTTTT.

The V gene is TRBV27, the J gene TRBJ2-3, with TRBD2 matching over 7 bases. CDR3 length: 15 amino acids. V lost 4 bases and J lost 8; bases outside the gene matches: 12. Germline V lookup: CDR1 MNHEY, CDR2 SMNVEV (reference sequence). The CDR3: CASSWEGAGRSTQYF. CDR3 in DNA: TGTGCCAGCAGTTGGGAAGGAGCGGGGAGGAGTACGCAGTATTTT.

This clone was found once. In DNA, the CDR3 is TGTGCCAGTAGTACCAGGACAGGGGGCTGGTACACTGAAGCTTTCTTT. Residues: CASSTRTGGWYTEAFF. The chain uses TRBV19 and TRBJ1-1, with 11 bases fitting TRBD1. The V gene's germline CDR1 is LNHDA and CDR2 SQIVND (reference sequence). V lost 4 bases, J lost 3 bases, and 7 bases stayed unmatched. This CDR3 spans 16 amino acids.

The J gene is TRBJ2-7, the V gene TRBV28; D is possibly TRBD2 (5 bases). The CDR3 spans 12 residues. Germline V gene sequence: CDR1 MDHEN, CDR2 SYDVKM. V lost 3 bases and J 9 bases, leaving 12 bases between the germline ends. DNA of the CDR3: TGTGCCAGCAGTTTGGGGAGTCGGGGGCAGTACTTC. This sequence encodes CASSLGSRGQYF.

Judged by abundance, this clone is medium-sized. The CDR3 nucleotides read TGTGCCAGCAGCTTTTCAGGACTCCAAGAGACCCAGTACTTC. This translates into CASSFSGLQETQYF. The chain has TRBV11-2 and TRBJ2-5; tentative D call: TRBD2 (5 bases). This CDR3 has 14 residues. The germline V gene has CDR1 SGHAT and CDR2 FQNNGV. The germline V and J ends were trimmed by 3 bases and 1 base, with 9 bases remaining between them.

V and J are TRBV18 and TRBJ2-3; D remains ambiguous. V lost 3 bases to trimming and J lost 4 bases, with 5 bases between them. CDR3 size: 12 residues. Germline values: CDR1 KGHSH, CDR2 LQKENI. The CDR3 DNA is TGTGCCAGCTCACCGAGTTCAGATACGCAGTATTTT. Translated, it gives CASSPSSDTQYF.